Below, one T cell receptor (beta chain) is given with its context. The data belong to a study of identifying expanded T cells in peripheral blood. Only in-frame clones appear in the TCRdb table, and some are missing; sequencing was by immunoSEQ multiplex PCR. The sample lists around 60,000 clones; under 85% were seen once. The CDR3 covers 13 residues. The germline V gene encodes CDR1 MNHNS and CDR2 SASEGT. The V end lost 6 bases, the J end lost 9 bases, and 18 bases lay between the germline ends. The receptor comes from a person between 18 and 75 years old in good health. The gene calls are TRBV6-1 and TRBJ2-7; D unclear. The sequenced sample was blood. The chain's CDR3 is CASRRDTFLGQYV. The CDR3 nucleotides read TGTGCCAGCAGACGAGACACCTTTTTGGGGCAGTACGTC.